This entry concerns a single T cell receptor (beta chain). The sample comes from a study of blood T cell repertoires in COVID-19. For the study at large: Spain, Italy and the United States supplied samples that represented acute and convalescent COVID-19. T cells, B-cell-depleted T cells, or PBMCs supplied cDNA or gDNA.

Original methodology: Reference gene primer amplification yielded estimated nucleated cell counts. The data were produced by immunoSEQ multiplex PCR, yet TCRdb's version contains in-frame clones alone and is incomplete. That table is the source of V, J and clone size, and D and trimming were worked out from the DNA. The sample contains fewer than 200,000 clones, about 83% of which appear only once. This CDR3 is 15 amino acids long. V was trimmed by 3 bases and J by 2 bases, leaving 10 bases between them. Germline V gives CDR1 MGHRA, CDR2 YSYEKL. The chain is built from TRBV4-1 and TRBJ1-4; D is ambiguous. The material sequenced was peripheral blood. The TCR comes from a man between 60 and 70 years old with acute or convalescent COVID-19. For the CDR3, the DNA is TGCGCCAGCAGCCACCTGACAAGGACTAATGAAAAACTGTTTTTT. It encodes CASSHLTRTNEKLFF.